Included here is one TCR beta chain sequence, with context. What it recognizes is unknown. The data stem from a study of T-cell reconstitution after alpha-beta-depleted transplantation in children. Study observations and caveats: Two months or so post-transplant, alpha-beta T cells reportedly derived from several hundred expanded graft clones.

This CDR3 has 17 residues. Losses at the gene ends were 0 bases for V and 0 bases for J; bases not matched to a gene: 7. Looked up from germline, CDR1 is SGHRS and CDR2 is YFSETQ. Unique molecular identifiers tagged the TCRbeta library. TCRdb processed the PCR reads anew with MiXCR; each CDR3 protein has one entry. The data hold around 700,000 distinct CDR3 sequences, with 13% observed a single time. The clonotype was recovered from a girl aged 2 to 10 with congenital amegakaryocytic thrombocytopenia, due to receive a stem cell transplant. The sample here was PBMCs, taken before TCRalphabeta/CD19-depleted stem cell transplant. The chain recombines TRBV5-1 with TRBJ1-1, with 8 bases matching TRBD1. As DNA, the CDR3 is TGCGCCAGCAGCTTGGGCAGGGGGCCCCTTATGAACACTGAAGCTTTCTTT. It encodes CASSLGRGPLMNTEAFF.